This TCR beta chain is drawn from a study of blood T cell repertoires in COVID-19. Study-level information: Researchers got acute and convalescent COVID-19 samples from the United States, Italy and Spain. T cells, B-cell-depleted T cells, or PBMCs supplied cDNA or gDNA.

Per the authors' pipeline: Quantification of nucleated cells was approximated via reference gene primer amplification. Clones were read by immunoSEQ multiplex PCR, and TCRdb kept only the in-frame ones, dropping some. From that table come the V and J calls and clone size; the DNA was used to work out D and trimming. The sample lists some 300,000 clones, roughly 90% occurring once. The CDR3 has 13 residues. This chain uses TRBV21-1 with TRBJ1-1; the D call of TRBD1 is as the table states it, not checked on the DNA. TRBV21-1 is given as a pseudogene. The receptor was derived from a man aged 18-30 years with active or convalescent COVID-19. Sequenced: peripheral blood. This CDR3 is CASSIDGQATAFF. DNA for the CDR3: TGTGCCAGCAGCATCGATGGACAGGCCACAGCTTTCTTT.